Shown below are 5 T cell receptor beta chains from a single sample sequenced in a study of cytomegalovirus exposure and HLA in healthy donors. Primers for the PCR totalled 60 Vbeta and 13 Jbeta. Libraries were prepared by immunoSEQ multiplex PCR; TCRdb keeps only in-frame clonotypes and omits some of them. The sample includes roughly 100,000 clones, around 79% of them seen just once. Material: PBMCs. The receptors originated from a man between 50 and 59 years old in good health and CMV-seropositive.

The rearrangement uses TRBV5-1 and TRBJ1-5; weak D call: TRBD1 (5 bases). The CDR3 totals 16 residues. Germline CDR1 is SGHRS and CDR2 is YFSETQ. With 0 bases removed from V and 5 bases from J, the gap between germline ends came to 15 bases. This chain's CDR3 is CASSLGARDGDQPQHF. In nucleotides, the CDR3 is TGCGCCAGCAGCTTGGGGGCCAGGGATGGGGATCAGCCCCAGCATTTT.

The V gene is TRBV4-3, the J gene TRBJ2-1; 10 nucleotides match TRBD2. V was pared by 0 bases and J by 3 bases, with 8 bases of the junction left unmatched. Germline lookup yields CDR1 LGHNA and CDR2 YSLEER. The CDR3 sequence is 18 residues long. In DNA, the CDR3 is TGCGCCAGCAGCCAAGATCGGTTAGGACTAGCGGTCTACAATGAGCAGTTCTTC. Translating it yields CASSQDRLGLAVYNEQFF.

This rearrangement joins TRBV21-1 to TRBJ2-3; the table's TRBD2 call for D was not verified on the DNA. TRBV21-1 is given as a pseudogene. The CDR3 loop spans 14 amino acids. The CDR3, as DNA: TGTGCCAGCATTACTAGCGGGAGCACAGATACGCAGTATTTT. Residues: CASITSGSTDTQYF.

This clone was seen more than once but under ten times. The genes are TRBV19 and TRBJ1-5, with 7 bases fitting TRBD1. Germline V CDR1 and CDR2: LNHDA, SQIVND (reference sequence). This CDR3 spans 14 amino acids. The J segment lost 1 base and the V segment lost 4 bases, leaving 1 base of the junction unmatched. CDR3 region: CASSRQGSNQPQHF. In DNA form, the CDR3 reads TGTGCCAGTAGTAGACAGGGCAGCAATCAGCCCCAGCATTTT.

J is TRBJ2-3 and V is TRBV29-1; 11 bases agree with TRBD2. The CDR3 runs to 14 residues. Germline values: CDR1 SQVTM, CDR2 ANQGSEA. After removal of 2 bases from V and 4 bases from J, the junction contained 2 bases not matched to a gene. The CDR3 region is CSVEPSGRPDTQYF. The CDR3, as DNA: TGCAGCGTTGAACCTAGCGGGAGGCCAGATACGCAGTATTTT.